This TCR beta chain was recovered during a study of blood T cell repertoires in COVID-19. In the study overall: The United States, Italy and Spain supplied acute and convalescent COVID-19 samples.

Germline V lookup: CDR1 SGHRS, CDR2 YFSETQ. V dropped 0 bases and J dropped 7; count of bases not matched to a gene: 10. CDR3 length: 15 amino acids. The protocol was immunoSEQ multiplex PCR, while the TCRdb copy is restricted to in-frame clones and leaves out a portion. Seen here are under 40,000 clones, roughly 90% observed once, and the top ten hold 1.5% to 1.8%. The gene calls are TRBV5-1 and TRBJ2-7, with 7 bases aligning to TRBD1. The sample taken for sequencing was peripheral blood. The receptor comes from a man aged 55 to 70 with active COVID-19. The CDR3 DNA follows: TGCGCCAGCAGCTTGGCCGGGACAGCGACGAGGGAGCAGTACTTC. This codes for CASSLAGTATREQYF.